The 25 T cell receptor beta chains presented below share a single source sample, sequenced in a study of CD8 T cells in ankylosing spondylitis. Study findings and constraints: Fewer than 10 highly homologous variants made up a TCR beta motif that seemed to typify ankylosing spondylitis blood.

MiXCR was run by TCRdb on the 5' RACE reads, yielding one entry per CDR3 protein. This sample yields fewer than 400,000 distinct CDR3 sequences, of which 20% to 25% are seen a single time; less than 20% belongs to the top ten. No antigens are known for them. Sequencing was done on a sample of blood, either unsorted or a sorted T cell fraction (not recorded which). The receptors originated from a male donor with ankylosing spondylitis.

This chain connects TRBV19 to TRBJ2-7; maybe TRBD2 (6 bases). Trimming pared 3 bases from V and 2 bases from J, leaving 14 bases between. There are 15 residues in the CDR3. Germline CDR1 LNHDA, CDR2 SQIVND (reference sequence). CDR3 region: CASSIRSGRTYEQYF. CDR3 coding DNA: TGTGCCAGTAGTATTCGAAGCGGGCGAACCTACGAGCAGTACTTC.

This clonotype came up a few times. The CDR3 here is CASSVNSGISGANVLTF. The DNA for the CDR3 is TGCGCCAGCAGCGTTAATAGCGGGATCTCTGGGGCCAACGTCCTGACTTTC. This chain joins TRBV5-1 and TRBJ2-6; TRBD2 aligns across 8 bases. J gave up 0 bases and V 4 bases, and 6 bases lay outside the gene matches. The CDR3 sequence is 17 residues long. Looked up from germline, CDR1 is SGHRS and CDR2 is YFSETQ.

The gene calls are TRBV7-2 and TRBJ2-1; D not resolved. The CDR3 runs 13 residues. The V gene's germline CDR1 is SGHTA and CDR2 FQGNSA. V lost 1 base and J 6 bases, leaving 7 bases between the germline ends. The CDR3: CASSLVTTNEQFF. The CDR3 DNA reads TGTGCCAGCAGCTTAGTCACTACCAATGAGCAGTTCTTC.

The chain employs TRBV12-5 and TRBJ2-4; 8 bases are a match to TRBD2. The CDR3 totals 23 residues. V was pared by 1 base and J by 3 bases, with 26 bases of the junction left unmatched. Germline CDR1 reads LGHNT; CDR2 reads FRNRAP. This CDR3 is CASGLASDSVWSGSDGGKNIQYF. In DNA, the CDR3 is TGTGCTAGTGGTTTGGCCTCCGATAGTGTCTGGAGCGGGAGTGACGGAGGCAAAAACATTCAGTACTTC.

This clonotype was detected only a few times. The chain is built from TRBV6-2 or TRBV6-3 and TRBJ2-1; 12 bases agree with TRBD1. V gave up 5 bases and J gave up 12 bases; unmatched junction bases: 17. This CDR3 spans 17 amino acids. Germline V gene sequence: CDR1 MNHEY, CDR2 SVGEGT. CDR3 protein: CASSPQPGQGAIPGQFF. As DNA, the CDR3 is TGTGCCAGCAGTCCACAACCGGGACAGGGGGCGATTCCAGGGCAGTTCTTC.

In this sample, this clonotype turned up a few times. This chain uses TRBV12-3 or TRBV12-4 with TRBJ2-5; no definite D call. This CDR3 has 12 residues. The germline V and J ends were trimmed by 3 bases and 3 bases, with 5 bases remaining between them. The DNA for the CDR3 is TGTGCCAGCAGTTTTGTAGAAGAGACCCAGTACTTC. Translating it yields CASSFVEETQYF.

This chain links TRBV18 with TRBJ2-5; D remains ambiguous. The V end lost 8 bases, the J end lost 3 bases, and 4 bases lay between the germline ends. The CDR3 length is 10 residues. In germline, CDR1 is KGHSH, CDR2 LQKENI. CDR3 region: CASAEETQYF. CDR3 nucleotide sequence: TGTGCCAGCGCCGAAGAGACCCAGTACTTC.

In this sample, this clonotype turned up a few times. In DNA, the CDR3 is TGTGCCAGCTCACCGTTCGCGGGTGTGGACATTCAGTACTTC. Translation gives CASSPFAGVDIQYF. The V and J genes are TRBV18 and TRBJ2-4; tentatively, D is TRBD2 (5 bases). The CDR3 runs 14 residues. V shed 3 bases and J shed 8 bases, with 14 bases lying between them. Germline assignment: CDR1 KGHSH and CDR2 LQKENI.

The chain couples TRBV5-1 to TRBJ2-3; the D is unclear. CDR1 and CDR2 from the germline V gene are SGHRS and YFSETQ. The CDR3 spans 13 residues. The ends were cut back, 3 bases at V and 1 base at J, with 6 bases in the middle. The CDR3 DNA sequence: TGCGCCAGCAGCTCCCCAGGCACAGATACGCAGTATTTT. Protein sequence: CASSSPGTDTQYF.

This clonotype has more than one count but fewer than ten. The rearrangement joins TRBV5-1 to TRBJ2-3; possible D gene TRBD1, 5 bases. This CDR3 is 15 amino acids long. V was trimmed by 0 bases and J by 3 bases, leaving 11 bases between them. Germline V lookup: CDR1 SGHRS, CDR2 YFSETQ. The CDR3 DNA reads TGCGCCAGCAGCTTGGATGGCAGGGAAACAGATACGCAGTATTTT. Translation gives CASSLDGRETDTQYF.

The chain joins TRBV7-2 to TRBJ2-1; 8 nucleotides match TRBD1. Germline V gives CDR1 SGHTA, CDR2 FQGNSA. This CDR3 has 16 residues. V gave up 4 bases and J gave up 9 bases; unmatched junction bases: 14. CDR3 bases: TGTGCCAGCAGCTCCCGGGACAGGTTGTTCCGATTTGAGCAGTTCTTC. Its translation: CASSSRDRLFRFEQFF.

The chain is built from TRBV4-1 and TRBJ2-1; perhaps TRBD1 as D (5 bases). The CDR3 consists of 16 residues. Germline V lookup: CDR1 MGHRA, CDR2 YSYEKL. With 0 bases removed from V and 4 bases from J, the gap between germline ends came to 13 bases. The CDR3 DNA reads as TGCGCCAGCAGCCAAGATATAGGGGCACGTTACAATGAGCAGTTCTTC. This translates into CASSQDIGARYNEQFF.

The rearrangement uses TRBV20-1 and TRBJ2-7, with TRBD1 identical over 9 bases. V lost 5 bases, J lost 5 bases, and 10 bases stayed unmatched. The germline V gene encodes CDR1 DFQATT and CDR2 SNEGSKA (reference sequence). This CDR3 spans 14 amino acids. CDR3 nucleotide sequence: TGCAGTGCTCACCTACAGGGGGCGGGCGACGAGCAGTACTTC. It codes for CSAHLQGAGDEQYF.

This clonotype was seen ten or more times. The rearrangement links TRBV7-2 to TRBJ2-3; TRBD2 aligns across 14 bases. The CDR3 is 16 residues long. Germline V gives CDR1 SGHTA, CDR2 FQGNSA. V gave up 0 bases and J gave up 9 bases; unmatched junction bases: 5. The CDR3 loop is CASSLAGTSGRGTQYF. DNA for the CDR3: TGTGCCAGCAGCTTAGCCGGGACTAGCGGGAGAGGAACGCAGTATTTT.

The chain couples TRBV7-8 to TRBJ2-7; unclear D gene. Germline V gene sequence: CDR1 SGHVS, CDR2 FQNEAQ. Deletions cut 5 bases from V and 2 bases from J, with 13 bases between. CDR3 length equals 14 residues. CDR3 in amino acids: CASSPGRATYEQYF. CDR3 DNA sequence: TGTGCCAGCAGCCCCGGACGGGCAACCTACGAGCAGTACTTC.

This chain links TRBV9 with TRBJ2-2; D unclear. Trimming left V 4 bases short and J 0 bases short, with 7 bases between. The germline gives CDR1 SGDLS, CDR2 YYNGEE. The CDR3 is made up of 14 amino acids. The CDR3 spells CASSPHSNTGELFF. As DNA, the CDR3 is TGTGCCAGCAGCCCCCACTCGAACACCGGGGAGCTGTTTTTT.

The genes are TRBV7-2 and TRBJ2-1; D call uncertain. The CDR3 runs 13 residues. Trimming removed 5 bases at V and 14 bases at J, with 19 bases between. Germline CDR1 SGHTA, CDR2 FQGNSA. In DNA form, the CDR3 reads TGTGCCAGCAGCACAGATAGAGGAAGTGCGGAGTTCTTC. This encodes CASSTDRGSAEFF. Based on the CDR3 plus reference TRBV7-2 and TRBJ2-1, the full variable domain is GAGVSQSPSNKVTEKGKDVELRCDPISGHTALYWYRQSLGQGLEFLIYFQGNSAPDKSGLPSDRFSAERTGGSVSTLTIQRTQQEDSAVYLCASSTDRGSAEFFGPGTRLTVL.

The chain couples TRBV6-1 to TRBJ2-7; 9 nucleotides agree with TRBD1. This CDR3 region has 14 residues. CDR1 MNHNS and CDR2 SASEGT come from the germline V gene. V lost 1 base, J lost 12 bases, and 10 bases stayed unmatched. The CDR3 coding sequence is TGTGCCAGCAGTGAAGGAACTAGAACAGGGGGCACGTACTTC. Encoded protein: CASSEGTRTGGTYF.

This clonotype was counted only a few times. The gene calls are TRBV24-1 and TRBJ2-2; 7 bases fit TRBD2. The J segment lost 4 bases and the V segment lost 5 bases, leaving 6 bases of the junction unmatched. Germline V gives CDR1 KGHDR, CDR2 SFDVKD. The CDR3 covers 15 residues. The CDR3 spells CATSGGLGGTGELFF. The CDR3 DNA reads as TGTGCCACCAGTGGCGGACTAGGAGGCACCGGGGAGCTGTTTTTT.

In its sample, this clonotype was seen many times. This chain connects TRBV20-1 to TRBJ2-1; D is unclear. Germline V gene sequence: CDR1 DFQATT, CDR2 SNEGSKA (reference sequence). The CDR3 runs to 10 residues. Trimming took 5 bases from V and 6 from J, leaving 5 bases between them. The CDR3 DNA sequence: TGCAGTGCTCTAGGCAATGAGCAGTTCTTC. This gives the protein CSALGNEQFF.

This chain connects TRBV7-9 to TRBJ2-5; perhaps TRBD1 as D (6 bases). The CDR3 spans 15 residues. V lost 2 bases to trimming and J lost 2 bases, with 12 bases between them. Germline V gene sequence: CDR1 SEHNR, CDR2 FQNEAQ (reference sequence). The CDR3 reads CASSLYRTAQETQYF. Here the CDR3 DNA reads TGTGCCAGCAGCTTATACAGGACAGCACAAGAGACCCAGTACTTC.

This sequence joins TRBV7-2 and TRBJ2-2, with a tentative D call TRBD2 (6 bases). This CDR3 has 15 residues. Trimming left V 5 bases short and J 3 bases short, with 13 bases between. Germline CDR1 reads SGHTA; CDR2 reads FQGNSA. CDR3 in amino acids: CASSLGLMYTGELFF. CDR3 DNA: TGTGCCAGCAGCCTTGGACTAATGTACACCGGGGAGCTGTTTTTT. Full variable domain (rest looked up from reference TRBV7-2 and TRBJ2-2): GAGVSQSPSNKVTEKGKDVELRCDPISGHTALYWYRQSLGQGLEFLIYFQGNSAPDKSGLPSDRFSAERTGGSVSTLTIQRTQQEDSAVYLCASSLGLMYTGELFFGEGSRLTVL.

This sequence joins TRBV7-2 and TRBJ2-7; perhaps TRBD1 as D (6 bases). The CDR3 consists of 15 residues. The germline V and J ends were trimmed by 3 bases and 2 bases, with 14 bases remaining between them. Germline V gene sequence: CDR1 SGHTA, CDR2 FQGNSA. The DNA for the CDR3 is TGTGCCAGCAGCTTTTCCGGGACATCGGCCTACGAGCAGTACTTC. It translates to CASSFSGTSAYEQYF.

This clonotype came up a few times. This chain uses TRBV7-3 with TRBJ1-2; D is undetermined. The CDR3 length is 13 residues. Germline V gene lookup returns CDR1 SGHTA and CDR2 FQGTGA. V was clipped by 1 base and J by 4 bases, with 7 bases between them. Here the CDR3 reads CASSLNSGYGYTF. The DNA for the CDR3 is TGTGCCAGCAGCTTAAATTCGGGCTATGGCTACACCTTC.

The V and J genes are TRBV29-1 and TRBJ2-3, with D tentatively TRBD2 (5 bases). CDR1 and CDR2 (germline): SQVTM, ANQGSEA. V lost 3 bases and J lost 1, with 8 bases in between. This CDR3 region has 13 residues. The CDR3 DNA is TGCAGCGTTGAGGGTAGCGGCACAGATACGCAGTATTTT. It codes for CSVEGSGTDTQYF.